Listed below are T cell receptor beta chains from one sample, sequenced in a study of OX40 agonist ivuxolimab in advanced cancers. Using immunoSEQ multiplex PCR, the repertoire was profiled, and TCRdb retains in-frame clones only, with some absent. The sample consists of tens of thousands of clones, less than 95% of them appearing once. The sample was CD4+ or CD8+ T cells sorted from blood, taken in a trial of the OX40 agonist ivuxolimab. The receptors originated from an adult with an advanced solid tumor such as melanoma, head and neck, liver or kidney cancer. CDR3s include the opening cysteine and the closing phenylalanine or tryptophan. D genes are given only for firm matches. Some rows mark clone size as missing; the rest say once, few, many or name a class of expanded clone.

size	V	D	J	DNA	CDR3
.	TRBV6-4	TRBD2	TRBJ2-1	TGTGCCAGCAGTGACACTCTAGCGGGGGCTATGGGGTCCAATGAGCAGTTCTTC	CASSDTLAGAMGSNEQFF
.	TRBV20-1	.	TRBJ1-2	TGCAGTGCTAGAGTCAGAGGCTACACCTTC	CSARVRGYTF
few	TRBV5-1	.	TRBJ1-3	TGCGCCAGCAGCTTGGAGATTCGGGGGCCTAGCTCTGGAAACACCATATATTTT	CASSLEIRGPSSGNTIYF
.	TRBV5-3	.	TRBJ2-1	TGTGCCAGCAGCCTACCGTCGGGTGAGCAGTTCTTC	CASSLPSGEQFF
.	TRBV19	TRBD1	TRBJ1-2	TGTGCCAGTCGCCCACCGGGACAGAACTATGGCTACACCTTC	CASRPPGQNYGYTF
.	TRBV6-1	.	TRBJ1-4	TGTGCCAGCAGTGTCTGGACAGAGACTAATGAAAAACTGTTTTTT	CASSVWTETNEKLFF
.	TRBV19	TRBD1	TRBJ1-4	TGTGCCAGTAGTATGACCGGGACAGGGAATGAAAAACTGTTTTTT	CASSMTGTGNEKLFF
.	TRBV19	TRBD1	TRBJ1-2	TGTGCCAGTAGTAACCAGGGGGAACCTAACTATGGCTACACCTTC	CASSNQGEPNYGYTF
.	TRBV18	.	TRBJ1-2	TGTGCCAGCTCTCCCGGGGACACCTATGGCTACACCTTC	CASSPGDTYGYTF
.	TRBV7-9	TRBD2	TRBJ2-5	TGTGCCAGCAGCTTGGTAGCGGGGGGGCCAGAGACCCAGTACTTC	CASSLVAGGPETQYF
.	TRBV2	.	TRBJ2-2	TGTGCCAGCAGAGACGAGGGTGCCGGGGAGCTGTTTTTT	CASRDEGAGELFF
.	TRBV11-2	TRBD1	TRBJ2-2	TGTGCCAGCAGCCCCGGGACAGGGAAGGCCGGGGAGCTGTTTTTT	CASSPGTGKAGELFF
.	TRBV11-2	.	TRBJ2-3	TGTGCCAGCAACCGGCGGGACCGGGTGGATGATACGCAGTATTTT	CASNRRDRVDDTQYF
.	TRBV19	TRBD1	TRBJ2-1	TGTGCCAGTAGTAACCAGGACAGGGACTACAATGAGCAGTTCTTC	CASSNQDRDYNEQFF
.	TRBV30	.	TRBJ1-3	TGTGCCTGTCCCCAGGGGCTTGGTGGAAACACCATATATTTT	CACPQGLGGNTIYF
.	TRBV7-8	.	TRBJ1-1	TGTGCCAGCAGCTTTCAAGGCGGGAACACTGAAGCTTTCTTT	CASSFQGGNTEAFF
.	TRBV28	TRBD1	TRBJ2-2	TGTGCCAGCAGCAGGACAGGGTGGACCGGGGAGCTGTTTTTT	CASSRTGWTGELFF
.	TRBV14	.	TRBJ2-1	TGTGCCAGCAGCCAAGATTTAGGAGGAGCCTACAATGAGCAGTTCTTC	CASSQDLGGAYNEQFF
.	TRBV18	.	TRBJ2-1	TGTGCCAGCTCCCGATTCACGGTCCCTGAGGGTTACAATGAGCAGTTCTTC	CASSRFTVPEGYNEQFF
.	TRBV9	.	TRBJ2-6	TGTGCCAGCAGCGTTCCCGCTGGGGCCAACGTCCTGACTTTC	CASSVPAGANVLTF
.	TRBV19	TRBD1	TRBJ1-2	TGTGCCAGTAGGAATTCCGGGACAGGGTTTATGGGCTATGGCTACACCTTC	CASRNSGTGFMGYGYTF
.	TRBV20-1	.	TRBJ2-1	TGCAGTGTCCTGAGGACCAATGAGCAGTTCTTC	CSVLRTNEQFF
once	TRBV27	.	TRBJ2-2	TGTGCCAGCAGACCAGTGGGGGGTCCAGAAGTGATCGCCGGGGAGCTGTTTTTT	CASRPVGGPEVIAGELFF
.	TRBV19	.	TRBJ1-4	TGTGCCAGTAGTGGGGACGGGTATAATGAAAAACTGTTTTTT	CASSGDGYNEKLFF